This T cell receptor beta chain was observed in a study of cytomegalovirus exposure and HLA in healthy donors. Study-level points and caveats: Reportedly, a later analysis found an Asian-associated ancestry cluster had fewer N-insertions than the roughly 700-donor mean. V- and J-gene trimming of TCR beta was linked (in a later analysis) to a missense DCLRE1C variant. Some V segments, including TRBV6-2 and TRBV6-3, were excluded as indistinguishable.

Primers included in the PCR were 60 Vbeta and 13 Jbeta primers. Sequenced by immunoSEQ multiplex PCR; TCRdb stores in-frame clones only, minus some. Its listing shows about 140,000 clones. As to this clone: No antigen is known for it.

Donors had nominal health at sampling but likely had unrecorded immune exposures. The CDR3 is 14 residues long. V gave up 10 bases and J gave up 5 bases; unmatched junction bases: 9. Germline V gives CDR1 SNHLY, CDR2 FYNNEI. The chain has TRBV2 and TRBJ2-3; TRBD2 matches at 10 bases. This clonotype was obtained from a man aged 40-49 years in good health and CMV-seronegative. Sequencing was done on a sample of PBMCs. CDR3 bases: TGTGCCACCCTCCTTCTAGCGGGGGTAGATACGCAGTATTTT. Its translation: CATLLLAGVDTQYF.